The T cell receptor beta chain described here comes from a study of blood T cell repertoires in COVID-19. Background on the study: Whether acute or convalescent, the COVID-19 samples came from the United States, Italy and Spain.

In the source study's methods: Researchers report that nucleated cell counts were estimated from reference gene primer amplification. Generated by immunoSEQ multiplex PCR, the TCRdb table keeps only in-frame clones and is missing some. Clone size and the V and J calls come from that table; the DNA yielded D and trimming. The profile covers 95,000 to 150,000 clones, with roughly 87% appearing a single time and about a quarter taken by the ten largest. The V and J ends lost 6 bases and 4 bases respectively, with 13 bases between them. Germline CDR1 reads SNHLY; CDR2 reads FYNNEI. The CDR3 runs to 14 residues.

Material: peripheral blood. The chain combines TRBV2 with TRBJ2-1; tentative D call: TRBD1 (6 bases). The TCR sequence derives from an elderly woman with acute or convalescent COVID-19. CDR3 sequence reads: CASRGQLGYNEQFF. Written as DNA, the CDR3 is TGTGCCAGCAGAGGACAGTTGGGATACAATGAGCAGTTCTTC.